This section outlines one T cell receptor beta chain sequence together with its context. Antigen: not known. This specimen belongs to a study of somatic mutations in cytotoxic T cells in rheumatoid arthritis. At the level of the study: Certain V beta antibody-stained T-cell populations, V beta1+ cells sequenced for TCRB among them, were flow-sorted to nearly 100% purity. Study findings and constraints: No correction for multiple comparisons was applied to the slight TRBV07 underrepresentation in rheumatoid arthritis patients. Some patients, about an eighth of the roughly 60, had a largest CD8+ clone that exceeded 20% of CD8+ cells.

The investigators isolated CD4+ and CD8+ cells by positive magnetic bead selection and checked their purity by flow cytometry. Using immunoSEQ multiplex PCR, the repertoire was profiled, and TCRdb retains in-frame clones only, with some absent. The sample holds about 25,000 clones; 82% are singletons and the top ten take around 5%. Trimming at V came to 5 bases and at J to 6 bases, leaving 9 bases not matched to a gene. CDR3 length equals 15 residues. Germline CDR1 and CDR2: GTSNPN and SVGIG (reference sequence). The chain combines TRBV30 with TRBJ2-3; 12 positions agree with TRBD1. The TCR sequence derives from a man aged 50 to 60 in good health. Sequencing input: CD8+ T cells sorted from blood. In DNA, the CDR3 is TGTGCCTGGCTCGGCCGGGACAGGGGGCCTGATACGCAGTATTTT. Residues: CAWLGRDRGPDTQYF.